The 22 T cell receptor beta chains listed next were all sequenced from one sample in a study of cytomegalovirus exposure and HLA in healthy donors (dated 2017 in TCRdb). The library was produced with the immunoSEQ multiplex PCR assay. The multiplex PCR relied on a mix of 60 forward primers for TCR Vbeta segments and 13 reverse primers for TCR Jbeta segments. As stored in TCRdb, this immuneACCESS dataset retains in-frame rearrangements with V and J assigned. A fraction of the clones does not appear; measured against another copy, unresolved V genes explain less than half of the discrepancy, and the remainder lacks a known reason. The table for this sample lists some 150,000 clones; under 80% of them were counted only once. About 4.4% of the sample comes from the top ten. Input material: PBMCs. The receptors come from a man aged 40-49 years in good health and CMV-seronegative.

Written as DNA, the CDR3 is TGTGCCAGCAGTGCCACCGGGACAGGGGGGATCAGCTACACCTTC. Translated: CASSATGTGGISYTF. The chain links TRBV6-1 to TRBJ1-2, with 11 nucleotides matching TRBD1. Germline V gives CDR1 MNHNS, CDR2 SASEGT. This CDR3 contains 15 residues. The V segment lost 4 bases and the J segment 9 bases; nucleotides outside the gene matches: 10.

The chain couples TRBV2 to TRBJ1-1, with D uncertain. CDR1 is SNHLY, CDR2 FYNNEI, per germline. The V end was cut by 6 bases, the J end by 1 base, with 6 bases between. This CDR3 has 12 residues. CDR3 amino acids: CASRRRNTEAFF. As DNA, the CDR3 is TGTGCCAGCAGACGCAGGAACACTGAAGCTTTCTTT.

This chain uses TRBV4-1 with TRBJ1-6, with 9 bases that match TRBD1. CDR3 size: 15 residues. The germline gives CDR1 MGHRA, CDR2 YSYEKL. The junction had 3 bases not matched to a gene; V was cut back by 2 bases and J by 7 bases. CDR3 in DNA: TGCGCCAGCAGCCAAATGGGACAGGGAAATTCACCCCTCCACTTT. This encodes CASSQMGQGNSPLHF.

This chain joins TRBV9 and TRBJ1-2; possibly TRBD1 for D (5 bases). Per the germline V gene, CDR1 is SGDLS and CDR2 is YYNGEE. The CDR3 spans 16 residues. V lost 0 bases and J 8 bases, leaving 20 bases between the germline ends. The CDR3 sequence is CASSVAWGGGGGGYTF. The CDR3 coding sequence is TGTGCCAGCAGCGTAGCTTGGGGCGGAGGCGGGGGAGGCTACACCTTC.

The rearrangement links TRBV7-3 to TRBJ1-2; D is ambiguous. Germline V CDR1 and CDR2: SGHTA, FQGTGA. Trimming stripped 5 bases from V and 8 bases from J, with 15 bases between. There are 13 residues in the CDR3. CDR3 residues: CASSLGRFGGYTF. The CDR3 nucleotides read TGTGCCAGCAGCCTGGGCCGGTTTGGCGGCTACACCTTC.

J is TRBJ2-2 and V is TRBV11-2, with 8 bases that match TRBD1. CDR1 and CDR2 from the germline V gene are SGHAT and FQNNGV. V shed 3 bases, J shed 0 bases, and the junction held 6 bases outside the gene matches. CDR3 length: 17 amino acids. The CDR3 is CASSLVGQAANTGELFF. In DNA, the CDR3 is TGTGCCAGCAGCTTGGTGGGACAGGCCGCGAACACCGGGGAGCTGTTTTTT.

This clone was seen just once. The rearrangement joins TRBV28 to TRBJ1-1; unclear D gene. There are 13 residues in the CDR3. Trimming shortened V by 6 bases and J by 0 bases, and 8 bases separated the two germline ends. CDR1 is MDHEN and CDR2 is SYDVKM in the germline V gene. CDR3 sequence reads: CASRVTVNTEAFF. The DNA of the CDR3 is TGTGCCAGCAGAGTGACTGTGAACACTGAAGCTTTCTTT. Combining the CDR3 with reference TRBV28 and TRBJ1-1 gives the whole variable domain DVKVTQSSRYLVKRTGEKVFLECVQDMDHENMFWYRQDPGLGLRLIYFSYDVKMKEKGDIPEGYSVSREKKERFSLILESASTNQTSMYLCASRVTVNTEAFFGQGTRLTVV.

The genes are TRBV29-1 and TRBJ1-4; TRBD1 aligns across 11 bases. This CDR3 comprises 16 residues. The V segment lost 4 bases and the J segment 2 bases; nucleotides outside the gene matches: 6. Looked up from germline, CDR1 is SQVTM and CDR2 is ANQGSEA. As DNA, the CDR3 is TGCAGCGTTGTAGGACAGGGGGCACAGACTAATGAAAAACTGTTTTTT. Translation gives CSVVGQGAQTNEKLFF.

V gene TRBV5-4 combines with J gene TRBJ2-7; possible D gene TRBD1, 6 bases. The germline CDR1 and CDR2 sequences are SGHNT and YYREEE (reference sequence). This CDR3 spans 14 amino acids. The V end lost 4 bases, the J end lost 4 bases, and 15 bases lay between the germline ends. For the CDR3, the DNA is TGTGCCAGCAGCAATCCACAGGGCGAGTACGAGCAGTACTTC. This codes for CASSNPQGEYEQYF.

The chain employs TRBV19 and TRBJ1-1; D gene uncertain. Germline-derived CDR1 and CDR2 are LNHDA and SQIVND (reference sequence). This CDR3 is 13 amino acids long. V lost 6 bases and J 4 bases, leaving 12 bases between the germline ends. As DNA, the CDR3 is TGTGCCAGTAGAACCTTCGGAGGCACTGAAGCTTTCTTT. This gives the protein CASRTFGGTEAFF.

The chain employs TRBV10-3 and TRBJ1-1; weak D call: TRBD1 (6 bases). The germline CDR1 and CDR2 sequences are ENHRY and SYGVKD. The CDR3 totals 13 residues. Trimming stripped 4 bases from V and 3 bases from J, with 9 bases between. The CDR3 nucleotides are TGTGCCATCAGTGGGTGGACAGACACTGAAGCTTTCTTT. It encodes CAISGWTDTEAFF.

The CDR3 DNA is TGTGCCAGCAGTTTGAGGGGGGACAGGGAGCGCACAGATACGCAGTATTTT. It specifies CASSLRGDRERTDTQYF. The chain couples TRBV27 to TRBJ2-3; TRBD1 aligns across 9 bases. CDR3 length: 17 residues. Trimming at V came to 3 bases and at J to 1 base, leaving 8 bases not matched to a gene. CDR1 and CDR2 from the germline V gene are MNHEY and SMNVEV (reference sequence).

This clone was detected only a few times. The CDR3 region has the DNA TGTGCCAGTAGTATAGAAGGTGGGTGGGCGTTTGAAGCTTTCTTT. It codes for CASSIEGGWAFEAFF. This chain connects TRBV19 to TRBJ1-1; D gene ambiguous. CDR1 is LNHDA, CDR2 SQIVND, per germline (reference sequence). V dropped 0 bases and J dropped 7 bases, with 15 bases sitting between them. The CDR3 runs 15 residues.

The rearrangement links TRBV7-8 to TRBJ2-1; 12 bases are shared with TRBD2. The V gene's germline CDR1 is SGHVS and CDR2 FQNEAQ. Trimming removed 3 bases from V and 9 bases from J; junction bases left unmatched: 9. The CDR3 loop spans 16 amino acids. In DNA form, the CDR3 reads TGTGCCAGCAGCTTGCCAACTAGCGGGGGGAGTGGTGAGCAGTTCTTC. This codes for CASSLPTSGGSGEQFF.

The chain employs TRBV29-1 and TRBJ2-3; D is possibly TRBD2 (6 bases). The CDR3 loop spans 16 amino acids. Trimming shortened V by 8 bases and J by 0 bases, and 21 bases separated the two germline ends. Germline lookup yields CDR1 SQVTM and CDR2 ANQGSEA. As DNA, the CDR3 is TGCAGCACTCGGCGAGGATGGGCGGGAAGCACAGATACGCAGTATTTT. This translates into CSTRRGWAGSTDTQYF.

The count of this clone is one. This chain joins TRBV5-1 and TRBJ1-3; D call uncertain. The germline V gene has CDR1 SGHRS and CDR2 YFSETQ. The CDR3 runs to 14 residues. V lost 1 base and J 2 bases, leaving 7 bases between the germline ends. CDR3 residues: CASSLSGTGNTIYF. In nucleotides, the CDR3 is TGCGCCAGCAGCTTGTCCGGGACTGGAAACACCATATATTTT.

The CDR3 DNA follows: TGTGCCAGTACCTCCCCCAACAGGGGGCCGTTTAATCAGCCCCAGCATTTT. Its protein is CASTSPNRGPFNQPQHF. The V call is TRBV19, the J call TRBJ1-5; 9 positions match TRBD1. The CDR3 is made up of 17 amino acids. With 7 bases clipped from V and 4 bases from J, the junction kept 14 bases outside the gene matches. CDR1 is LNHDA, CDR2 SQIVND, per germline (reference sequence).

V is TRBV4-3 and J is TRBJ2-7; D is ambiguous. Germline-derived CDR1 and CDR2 are LGHNA and YSLEER. The CDR3 loop spans 15 amino acids. Trimming removed 0 bases from V and 0 bases from J, with 9 bases in between. Here the CDR3 reads CASSQDMSGSYEQYF. The CDR3 DNA sequence: TGCGCCAGCAGCCAAGATATGTCCGGCTCCTACGAGCAGTACTTC.

The rearrangement uses TRBV5-6 and TRBJ1-5, with D possibly TRBD1 on 6 matching bases. Germline V lookup: CDR1 SGHDT, CDR2 YYEEEE. V was shortened by 3 bases and J by 1 base, with 8 bases between the two germline ends. The CDR3 loop spans 14 amino acids. The CDR3 nucleotides read TGTGCCAGCAGCTACCAGGGGAGCAATCAGCCCCAGCATTTT. It encodes CASSYQGSNQPQHF.

This clone was counted a single time. The chain employs TRBV27 and TRBJ2-7, with D possibly TRBD1 on 6 matching bases. Germline V lookup: CDR1 MNHEY, CDR2 SMNVEV (reference sequence). The CDR3 length is 14 residues. Trimming took 7 bases from V and 6 from J, leaving 19 bases between them. CDR3 region: CASKLMGASLEQYF. DNA for the CDR3: TGTGCCAGCAAATTGATGGGGGCTAGCCTCGAGCAGTACTTC.

The chain links TRBV25-1 to TRBJ2-3; possibly TRBD2 for D (6 bases). There are 15 residues in the CDR3. The ends were cut back, 1 base at V and 5 bases at J, with 13 bases in the middle. Looked up from germline, CDR1 is MGHDK and CDR2 is SYGVNS. CDR3 DNA sequence: TGTGCCAGCAGTGAATCGGGGAGGTTGGAAGATACGCAGTATTTT. This gives the protein CASSESGRLEDTQYF.

The chain couples TRBV6-1 to TRBJ1-6, with TRBD1 matching 9 bases. The germline gives CDR1 MNHNS, CDR2 SASEGT. There are 15 residues in the CDR3. The trim removed 6 bases at V and 9 bases at J, leaving 9 bases unmatched. CDR3 bases: TGTGCCAGCAGAGCGGGACAGGGCGTAGGTTCACCCCTCCACTTT. This sequence encodes CASRAGQGVGSPLHF.